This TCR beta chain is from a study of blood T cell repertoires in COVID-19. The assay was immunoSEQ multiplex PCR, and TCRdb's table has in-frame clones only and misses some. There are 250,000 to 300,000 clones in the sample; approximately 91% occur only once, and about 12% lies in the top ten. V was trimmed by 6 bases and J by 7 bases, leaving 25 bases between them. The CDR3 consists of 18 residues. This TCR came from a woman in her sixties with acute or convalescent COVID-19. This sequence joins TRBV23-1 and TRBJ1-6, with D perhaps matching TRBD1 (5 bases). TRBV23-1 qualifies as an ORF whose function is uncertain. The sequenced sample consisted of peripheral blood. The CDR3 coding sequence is TGCGCCAGCAGCAAGGGTGTTAGGTCCTGTCAGGGCAATTCACCCCTCCACTTT. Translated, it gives CASSKGVRSCQGNSPLHF.